These 19 T cell receptor beta chains came from one sample sequenced in a study of control samples from healthy donors and cancer patients. The table came from immunoSEQ multiplex PCR; TCRdb's copy has only in-frame clones and leaves some out. The sample contains 170,000 or so clones, roughly 94% of which appear only once. The source material was blood. The receptors here all came from a young woman in good health.

This clone was seen a single time. V is TRBV6-6 and J is TRBJ2-7, with 8 positions matching TRBD2. Germline CDR1 MNHNY, CDR2 SVGAGI (reference sequence). Germline trimming cut 4 bases from V and 2 bases from J; bases unmatched to any gene: 4. This CDR3 contains 14 residues. CDR3 bases: TGTGCCAGCAGTTTTAGCGGGGACACCTACGAGCAGTACTTC. Protein sequence: CASSFSGDTYEQYF.

J is TRBJ1-2 and V is TRBV7-9; D remains ambiguous. The CDR3 spans 12 residues. Germline V gene data show CDR1 as SEHNR and CDR2 as FQNEAQ (reference sequence). Trimming took off 3 bases at V and 6 bases at J, with 8 bases between the two ends. The CDR3 coding sequence is TGTGCCAGCAGCTTTGATAGGAATGGCTACACCTTC. Its protein is CASSFDRNGYTF.

The genes are TRBV12-3 or TRBV12-4 and TRBJ1-4; D ambiguous. CDR3 length: 12 residues. V was shortened by 10 bases and J by 4 bases, with 10 bases between the two germline ends. CDR3 coding DNA: TGTGCCACGGGGAAGGTTAATGAAAAACTGTTTTTT. This sequence encodes CATGKVNEKLFF.

This clone was observed a few times. The rearrangement links TRBV25-1 to TRBJ2-5, with D unresolved. The CDR3 runs to 14 residues. Between the trimmed V and J ends, which lost 0 bases and 0 bases, there was a span of 5 bases. Germline CDR1 reads MGHDK; CDR2 reads SYGVNS. The CDR3 protein is CASSEYEYQETQYF. CDR3 bases: TGTGCCAGCAGTGAATACGAGTACCAAGAGACCCAGTACTTC. Drawing the rest from reference TRBV25-1 and TRBJ2-5, the complete variable domain is EADIYQTPRYLVIGTGKKITLECSQTMGHDKMYWYQQDPGMELHLIHYSYGVNSTEKGDLSSESTVSRIRTEHFPLTLESARPSHTSQYLCASSEYEYQETQYFGPGTRLLVL.

The chain links TRBV20-1 to TRBJ1-5; 9 positions match TRBD1. CDR1 DFQATT and CDR2 SNEGSKA come from the germline V gene (reference sequence). V was pared by 3 bases and J by 6 bases, with 6 bases of the junction left unmatched. The CDR3 sequence is 14 residues long. This chain's CDR3 is CSASSGQGIQPQHF. In DNA form, the CDR3 reads TGCAGTGCTAGTTCCGGACAGGGGATTCAGCCCCAGCATTTT.

This chain connects TRBV5-1 to TRBJ1-2; D uncertain. CDR3 size: 15 residues. V lost 1 base and J 4 bases, leaving 14 bases between the germline ends. CDR1 is SGHRS and CDR2 is YFSETQ in the germline V gene. The CDR3 is CASSLRTRRGYGYTF. The CDR3 DNA sequence: TGCGCCAGCAGCTTGAGGACCCGCCGCGGCTATGGCTACACCTTC.

The chain employs TRBV13 and TRBJ1-1; no firm D call. CDR1 is PRHDT, CDR2 FYEKMQ, per germline (reference sequence). V was clipped by 2 bases and J by 7 bases, with 5 bases between them. This CDR3 has 11 amino acids. This CDR3 is CASSLRHEAFF. The CDR3 DNA reads as TGTGCCAGCAGCTTACGGCATGAAGCTTTCTTT.

The V and J genes are TRBV28 and TRBJ1-2; weak D call: TRBD1 (5 bases). CDR1 is MDHEN, CDR2 SYDVKM, per germline. The CDR3 runs 13 residues. The V end lost 1 base, the J end lost 6 bases, and 9 bases lay between the germline ends. The CDR3 coding sequence is TGTGCCAGCAGTTTATCAGGGACCCATGGCTACACCTTC. It yields the protein CASSLSGTHGYTF.

J is TRBJ2-7 and V is TRBV5-5; D might be TRBD1 (6 bases). Germline V lookup: CDR1 SGHKS, CDR2 YYEKEE (reference sequence). V was shortened by 0 bases and J by 4 bases, with 14 bases between the two germline ends. The length of the CDR3 is 15 residues. CDR3: CASSLALGAFYEQYF. The CDR3 DNA reads TGTGCCAGCAGCTTGGCCTTGGGGGCCTTTTACGAGCAGTACTTC.

The V and J genes are TRBV2 and TRBJ2-2, with 10 bases identical to TRBD2. The CDR3 is made up of 15 amino acids. From germline, CDR1 is SNHLY and CDR2 FYNNEI. The J segment lost 4 bases and the V segment lost 4 bases, leaving 3 bases of the junction unmatched. This CDR3 reads CASSVLAGFTGELFF. CDR3 DNA sequence: TGTGCCAGCAGTGTACTAGCGGGATTCACCGGGGAGCTGTTTTTT.

The rearrangement links TRBV6-5 to TRBJ1-1, with TRBD1 identical over 9 bases. The germline V gene encodes CDR1 MNHEY and CDR2 SVGAGI. The CDR3 has 16 residues. V gave up 0 bases and J gave up 0 bases; unmatched junction bases: 2. The CDR3 bases are TGTGCCAGCAGTTACTCACAGGGGGCCCTGAACACTGAAGCTTTCTTT. This encodes CASSYSQGALNTEAFF.

The chain couples TRBV7-3 to TRBJ1-2, with 7 bases aligning to TRBD1. J gave up 4 bases and V 5 bases, and 10 bases lay outside the gene matches. The CDR3 spans 15 residues. Per the germline V gene, CDR1 is SGHTA and CDR2 is FQGTGA. CDR3: CASSPRQGEVYGYTF. CDR3 bases: TGTGCCAGCAGCCCCCGACAGGGAGAGGTCTATGGCTACACCTTC.

The J gene is TRBJ1-3, the V gene TRBV28; D possibly corresponds to TRBD1 (5 bases). V gave up 5 bases and J gave up 5 bases, with 10 bases separating them. Per germline, CDR1 MDHEN and CDR2 SYDVKM. CDR3 length: 13 residues. The CDR3 DNA is TGTGCCAGCAGTCCGGGGGGGAGAAACACCATATATTTT. It codes for CASSPGGRNTIYF.

V gene TRBV3-1 (or the pseudogene TRBV3-2) combines with J gene TRBJ2-4; D call uncertain. The germline gives CDR1 LGHDT, CDR2 YNNKEL (reference sequence). This CDR3 has 13 residues. V lost 9 bases, J lost 0 bases, and 9 bases lay in between. In DNA, the CDR3 is TGTGCCAGTACTGGGGTAGCCAAAAACATTCAGTACTTC. Protein product: CASTGVAKNIQYF.

The chain links TRBV6-5 to TRBJ2-3, with 7 bases aligning to TRBD2. The germline gives CDR1 MNHEY, CDR2 SVGAGI. This CDR3 contains 13 residues. Trimming took 6 bases from V and 2 from J; bases not matched to a gene: 2. The CDR3 nucleotides read TGTGCCAGCAGCCGGGACTACACAGATACGCAGTATTTT. Translation gives CASSRDYTDTQYF.

The rearrangement links TRBV5-1 to TRBJ2-3; 8 bases align to TRBD2. CDR1 and CDR2 (germline): SGHRS, YFSETQ. The CDR3 consists of 17 residues. The trim removed 1 base at V and 2 bases at J, leaving 9 bases unmatched. CDR3 protein: CASSLNPSGGFTDTQYF. The CDR3 coding sequence is TGCGCCAGCAGCTTGAATCCGTCGGGGGGGTTCACAGATACGCAGTATTTT.

This chain joins TRBV5-6 and TRBJ1-2; maybe TRBD1 (6 bases). The CDR3 runs 12 residues. The ends were cut back, 4 bases at V and 4 bases at J, with 8 bases in the middle. The V gene's germline CDR1 is SGHDT and CDR2 YYEEEE. CDR3 residues: CASSVQGYGYTF. The DNA for the CDR3 is TGTGCCAGCAGCGTACAGGGCTATGGCTACACCTTC.

The chain has TRBV10-3 and TRBJ2-2, with TRBD1 identical over 7 bases. CDR1 and CDR2 from the germline V gene are ENHRY and SYGVKD. J was trimmed by 1 base and V by 6 bases; bases with no gene match: 5. The CDR3 sequence is 15 residues long. The CDR3 protein is CAIRQRTGNTGELFF. The CDR3 bases are TGTGCCATCAGACAGAGGACAGGGAACACCGGGGAGCTGTTTTTT.

The chain employs TRBV11-1 and TRBJ1-1; 8 positions match TRBD1. Germline CDR1 reads SGHAT; CDR2 reads FQDESV (reference sequence). Unmatched junction bases numbered 6, after V lost 5 bases and J lost 1 base. The CDR3 sequence is 15 residues long. The CDR3, as DNA: TGTGCCAGCAGCAACATGGGACAGGAGAACACTGAAGCTTTCTTT. Translating gives CASSNMGQENTEAFF.